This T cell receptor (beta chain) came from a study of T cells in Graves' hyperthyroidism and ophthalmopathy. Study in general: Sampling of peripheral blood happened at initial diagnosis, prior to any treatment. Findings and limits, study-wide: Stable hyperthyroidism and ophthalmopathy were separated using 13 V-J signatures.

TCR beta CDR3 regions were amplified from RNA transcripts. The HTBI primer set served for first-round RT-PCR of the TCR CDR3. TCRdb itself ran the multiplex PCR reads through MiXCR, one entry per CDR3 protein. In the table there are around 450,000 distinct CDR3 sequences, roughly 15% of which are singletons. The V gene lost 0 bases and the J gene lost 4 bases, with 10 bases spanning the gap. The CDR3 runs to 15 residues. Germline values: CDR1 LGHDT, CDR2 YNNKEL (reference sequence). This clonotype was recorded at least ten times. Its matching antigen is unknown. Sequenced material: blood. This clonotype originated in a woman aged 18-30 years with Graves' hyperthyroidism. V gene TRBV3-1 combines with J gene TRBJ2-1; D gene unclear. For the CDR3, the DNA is TGTGCCAGCAGCCAAGATTGGCAGTCTTACAATGAGCAGTTCTTC. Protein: CASSQDWQSYNEQFF.